This TCR beta chain is drawn from a study of identifying expanded T cells in peripheral blood. A word on this clone: The antigen is unknown.

During the collection period, no donor immune events like infections were recorded. This CDR3 region has 18 residues. Broader study findings: Clone count variance between approximately two-week samples rose with total template count. Technical replicates showed around 1.3 changed clones; two weeks about 16.4; four weeks 19.

Sequencing was performed with immunoSEQ multiplex PCR; in TCRdb, only in-frame clones are kept and a portion is missing. The sample contains approximately 79,000 clones, about 90% of which appear only once. The TCR sequence derives from a person aged 18 to 75 in good health. This chain joins TRBV21-1 and TRBJ2-5; the table assigns TRBD1, which was not confirmed against the DNA. TRBV21-1 constitutes a pseudogene. The sample consisted of blood. For the CDR3, the DNA is TGTGCCAGCAGCAAAGCGCTTTACAGGGGAGGTCTCCAAGAGACCCAGTACTTC. Protein product: CASSKALYRGGLQETQYF.